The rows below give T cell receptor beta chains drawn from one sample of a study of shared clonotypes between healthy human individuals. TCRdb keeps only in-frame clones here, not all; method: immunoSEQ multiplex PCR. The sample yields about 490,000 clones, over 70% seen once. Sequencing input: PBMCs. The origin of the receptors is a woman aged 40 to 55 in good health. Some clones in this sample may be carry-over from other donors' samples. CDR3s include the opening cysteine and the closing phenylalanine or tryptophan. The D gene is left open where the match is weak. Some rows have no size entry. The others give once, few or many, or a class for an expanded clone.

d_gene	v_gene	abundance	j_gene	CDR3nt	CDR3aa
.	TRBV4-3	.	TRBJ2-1	TGCGCCAGCAGCCAGTATATTGACAATGAGCAGTTCTTC	CASSQYIDNEQFF
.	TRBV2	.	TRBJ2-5	TGTGCCAGCAGTGTGGGGTTTCAAGAGACCCAGTACTTC	CASSVGFQETQYF
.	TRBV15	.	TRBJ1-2	TGTGCCACCAGCAGAGACATATTGGGAGAAGGCTACACCTTC	CATSRDILGEGYTF
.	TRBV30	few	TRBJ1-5	TGTGCCTGGAGTGTGGGTTCAGGGCGCAATCAGCCCCAGCATTTT	CAWSVGSGRNQPQHF
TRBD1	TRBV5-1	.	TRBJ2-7	TGCGCCAGCAGCCAGGACAGGTCTGACGAGCAGTACTTC	CASSQDRSDEQYF
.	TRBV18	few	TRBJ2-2	TGTGCCAGCTCACCAGACTTTAACACCGGGGAGCTGTTTTTT	CASSPDFNTGELFF
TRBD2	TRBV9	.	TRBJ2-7	TGTGCCAGCAGCCCCTTAGCGGGAAGCTCCTACGAGCAGTACTTC	CASSPLAGSSYEQYF
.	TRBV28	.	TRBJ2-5	TGTGCCAGCAGTTTGAAAGAGACCCAGTACTTC	CASSLKETQYF
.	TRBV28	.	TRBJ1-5	TGTGCCAGCAGTTTAGGGCAGGGGAACAATCAGCCCCAGCATTTT	CASSLGQGNNQPQHF
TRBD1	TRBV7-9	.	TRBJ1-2	TGTGCCAGCAGGTCGGGACAGACAAACTATGGCTACACCTTC	CASRSGQTNYGYTF
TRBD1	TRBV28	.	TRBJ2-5	TGTGCCAGCAGTTCCGACAGGGCCTATCGAGAGACCCAGTACTTC	CASSSDRAYRETQYF
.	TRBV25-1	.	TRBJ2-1	TGTGCCAGCACTAAGGGGGGTTACAATGAGCAGTTCTTC	CASTKGGYNEQFF
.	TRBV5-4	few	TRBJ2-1	TGTGCCAGCAGCTCGCCCGGAAGTGGGGAGCAGTTCTTC	CASSSPGSGEQFF
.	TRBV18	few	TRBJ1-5	TGTGCCAGCTCACCATACGTGTCGGACACTAGCAATCAGCCCCAGCATTTT	CASSPYVSDTSNQPQHF
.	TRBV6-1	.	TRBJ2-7	TGTGCCAGCAGTGAGATCGGGTTTAACGAGCAGTACTTC	CASSEIGFNEQYF
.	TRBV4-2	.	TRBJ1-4	TGTGCCAGCAGCCAAGATCAGAGCGAAAAACTGTTTTTT	CASSQDQSEKLFF
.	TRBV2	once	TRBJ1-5	TGTGCCAGCAATGAGGGACATCTTAGCAATCAGCCCCAGCATTTT	CASNEGHLSNQPQHF
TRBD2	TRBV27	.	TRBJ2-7	TGTGCCAGCAGTCTCTCTAGCGGGGCCGACTACGAGCAGTACTTC	CASSLSSGADYEQYF
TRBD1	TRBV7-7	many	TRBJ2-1	TGTGCTAGCAGCCCAGGGGGCAATGAGCAGTTCTTC	CASSPGGNEQFF
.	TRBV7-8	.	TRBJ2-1	TGTGCCAGCAGCTTTATGTATGAGCAGTTCTTC	CASSFMYEQFF
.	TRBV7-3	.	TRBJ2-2	TGTGCCAGCAGCCCGATGGGCGGGGAGCTGTTTTTT	CASSPMGGELFF
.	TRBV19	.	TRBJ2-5	TGTGCCAGTAGTATCGGCCCCGCGAGGGGAGAGACCCAGTACTTC	CASSIGPARGETQYF
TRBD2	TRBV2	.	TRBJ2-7	TGTGCCACCCAGCGGGAGGGTGTCTACGAGCAGTACTTC	CATQREGVYEQYF
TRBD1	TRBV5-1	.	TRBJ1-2	TGCGCCAGCAAGCAAACCGGGACAGACCTCTATGGCTACACCTTC	CASKQTGTDLYGYTF
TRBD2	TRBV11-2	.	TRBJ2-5	TGTGCCAGCAGCCCCCGGGGGGTGGGAGAGACCCAGTACTTC	CASSPRGVGETQYF
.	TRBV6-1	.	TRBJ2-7	TGTGCCAGCAGTGTGCGGAGGGCCTACGAGCAGTACTTC	CASSVRRAYEQYF
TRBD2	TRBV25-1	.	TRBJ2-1	TGTGCCACTAGGGCAGCGGGGGGCCACAATGAGCAGTTCTTC	CATRAAGGHNEQFF
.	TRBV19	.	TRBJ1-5	TGTGCCAGTAGTATCCTACAAGGGCAAAGCAATCAGCCCCAGCATTTT	CASSILQGQSNQPQHF
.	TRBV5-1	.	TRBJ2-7	TGCGCCAGCAGCTTGGAGGGGGATTTGGGGCAGTACTTC	CASSLEGDLGQYF
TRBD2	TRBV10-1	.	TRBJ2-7	TGCGCCAGCAGTGAGGGGACTAGCGGGAGGGCCGAGCAGTACTTC	CASSEGTSGRAEQYF
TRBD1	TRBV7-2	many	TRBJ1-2	TGTGCCAGCAGCTCAGACTCGACAGGGACGAATGACTATGGCTACACCTTC	CASSSDSTGTNDYGYTF
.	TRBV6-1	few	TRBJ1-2	TGTGCCAGCAGTGAACAGCAAGGGGGAGCTTATGGCTACACCTTC	CASSEQQGGAYGYTF
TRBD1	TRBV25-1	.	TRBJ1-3	TGTGCCAGCAGTGAACCTCCCAGGGGGACACTTTCTGGAAACACCATATATTTT	CASSEPPRGTLSGNTIYF
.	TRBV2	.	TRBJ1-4	TGTGCCAGCAGTGAAAAGGGTTTTGGTGAAAAACTGTTTTTT	CASSEKGFGEKLFF
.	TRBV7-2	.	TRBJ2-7	TGTGCCAGCAGCTCCCGGCTAGCAGAGTTTTACGAGCAGTACTTC	CASSSRLAEFYEQYF
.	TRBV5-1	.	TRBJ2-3	TGCGCCAGCAGCTTTGGTCAGACCGGAGCGGATACGCAGTATTTT	CASSFGQTGADTQYF
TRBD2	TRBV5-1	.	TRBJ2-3	TGCGCCAGCAGCGCCTGGACTAGCGGGGGGCTGGATACGCAGTATTTT	CASSAWTSGGLDTQYF
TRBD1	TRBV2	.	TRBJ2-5	TGTGCCAGCAGCCGGACAGGGATCACGGAGACCCAGTACTTC	CASSRTGITETQYF
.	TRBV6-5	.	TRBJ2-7	TGTGCCAGCAATCCAGGGAAGGGGGAGCAGTACTTC	CASNPGKGEQYF
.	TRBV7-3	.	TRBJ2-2	TGTGCCAGCAGCTGGAACAGAGGGAACACCGGGGAGCTGTTTTTT	CASSWNRGNTGELFF
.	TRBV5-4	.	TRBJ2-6	TGTGCCAGCAGACCGACAGGAGACTCTGGGGCCAACGTCCTGACTTTC	CASRPTGDSGANVLTF
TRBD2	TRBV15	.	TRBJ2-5	TGTGCCACCAGCACCCCCAGCGGGAGGGCCGAGACCCAGTACTTC	CATSTPSGRAETQYF
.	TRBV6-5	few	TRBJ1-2	TGTGCCAGCACGCAAGACCGTCGGGAGAGCTATGGCTACACCTTC	CASTQDRRESYGYTF
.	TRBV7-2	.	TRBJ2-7	TGTGCCAGCAGCCAGTCGGCTGGGTCCTCTTACGAGCAGTACTTC	CASSQSAGSSYEQYF
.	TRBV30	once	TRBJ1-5	TGTGCCTGGAGTGCCCACGGGAAGAGTCAGCCCCAGCATTTT	CAWSAHGKSQPQHF
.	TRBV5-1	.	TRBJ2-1	TGCGCCAGCAGCTTCCAACTAGTAGGCAATGAGCAGTTCTTC	CASSFQLVGNEQFF
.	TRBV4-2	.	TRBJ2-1	TGTGCCAGCAGCCAAGAGATGGACAGAGCCTACAATGAGCAGTTCTTC	CASSQEMDRAYNEQFF
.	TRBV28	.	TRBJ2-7	TGTGCCAGCAGTTTTTTTCGTGACGAGCAGTACTTC	CASSFFRDEQYF
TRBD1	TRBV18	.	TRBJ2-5	TGTGCCAGCTCTGGGACAGGGGCAACCCAAGAGACCCAGTACTTC	CASSGTGATQETQYF